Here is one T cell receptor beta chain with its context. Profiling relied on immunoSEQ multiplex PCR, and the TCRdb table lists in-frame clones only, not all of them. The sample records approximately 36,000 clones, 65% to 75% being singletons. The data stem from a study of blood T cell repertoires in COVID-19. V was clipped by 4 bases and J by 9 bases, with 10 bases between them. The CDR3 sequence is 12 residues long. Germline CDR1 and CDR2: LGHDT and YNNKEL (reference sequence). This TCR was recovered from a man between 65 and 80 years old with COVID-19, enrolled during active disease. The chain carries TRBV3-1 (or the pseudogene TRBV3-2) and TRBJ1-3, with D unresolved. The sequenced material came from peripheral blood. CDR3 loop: CASSPEGGTIYF. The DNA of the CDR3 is TGTGCCAGCAGCCCCGAAGGAGGCACCATATATTTT.